These T cell receptor beta chains were read from a single sample in a study of T cell responses to AZD1222 COVID-19 vaccine. The assay was immunoSEQ multiplex PCR, and TCRdb's table has in-frame clones only and misses some. The sample has around 120,000 clones; roughly 84% are singletons. This specimen was peripheral blood, taken on day 0 of AZD1222 vaccination. These receptors were obtained from an adult in good health. The CDR3 runs from the conserved cysteine through the conserved F or W. Fields, in order: V gene, J gene, CDR3 protein.

v_call: TRBV7-3
j_call: TRBJ2-7
cdr3_aa: CASSPTRSLHEQYF

v_call: TRBV6-2/TRBV6-3
j_call: TRBJ2-3
cdr3_aa: CASSYSMASGARVPLTDTQYF

v_call: TRBV5-1
j_call: TRBJ1-6
cdr3_aa: CASSFEHPGQSNSPLHF

v_call: TRBV28
j_call: TRBJ2-7
cdr3_aa: CASSPPLKAQYF

v_call: TRBV2
j_call: TRBJ2-1
cdr3_aa: CASKVSRTSGPYNEQFF

v_call: TRBV5-1
j_call: TRBJ2-3
cdr3_aa: CASSLAPTSGNIDTQYF

v_call: TRBV29-1
j_call: TRBJ1-1
cdr3_aa: CSVGTVNTEAFF

v_call: TRBV4-2
j_call: TRBJ2-7
cdr3_aa: CASSQDEGGGGYEQYF

v_call: TRBV5-1
j_call: TRBJ2-1
cdr3_aa: CASSLDGMSSYNEQFF

v_call: TRBV5-4
j_call: TRBJ1-2
cdr3_aa: CASSLAQGLYGYTF

v_call: TRBV2
j_call: TRBJ2-3
cdr3_aa: CASSAQQGSTDTQYF

v_call: TRBV19
j_call: TRBJ2-1
cdr3_aa: CASSPTDYNEQFF

v_call: TRBV11-3
j_call: TRBJ2-5
cdr3_aa: CASSLLTVQETQYF

v_call: TRBV24-1
j_call: TRBJ2-1
cdr3_aa: CATSDTGGPLNEQFF

v_call: TRBV19
j_call: TRBJ2-5
cdr3_aa: CASSDREGETQYF

v_call: TRBV28
j_call: TRBJ1-2
cdr3_aa: CASSRDRKTYGYTF

v_call: TRBV6-2/TRBV6-3
j_call: TRBJ1-5
cdr3_aa: CASSQTSNQPQHF

v_call: TRBV4-1
j_call: TRBJ2-1
cdr3_aa: CASSQTLTSPRFF